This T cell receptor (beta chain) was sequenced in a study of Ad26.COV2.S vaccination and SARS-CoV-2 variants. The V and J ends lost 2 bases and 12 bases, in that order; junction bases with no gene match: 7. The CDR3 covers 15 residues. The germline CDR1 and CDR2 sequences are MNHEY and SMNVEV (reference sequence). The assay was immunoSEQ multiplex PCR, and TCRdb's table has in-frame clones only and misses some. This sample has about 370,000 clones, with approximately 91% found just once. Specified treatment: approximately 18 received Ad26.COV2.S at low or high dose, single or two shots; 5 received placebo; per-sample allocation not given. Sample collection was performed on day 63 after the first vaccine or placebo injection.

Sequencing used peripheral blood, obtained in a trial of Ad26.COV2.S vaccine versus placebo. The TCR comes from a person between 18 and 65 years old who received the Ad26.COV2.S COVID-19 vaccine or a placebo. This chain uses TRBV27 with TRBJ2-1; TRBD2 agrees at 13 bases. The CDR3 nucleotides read TGTGCCAGCAGTTTAAGACTAGCGGGAGGAGGCCCGCAGTTCTTC. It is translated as CASSLRLAGGGPQFF.